This T cell receptor beta chain came from a study of regulatory dendritic cells for organ transplantation. The repertoire was sequenced with immunoSEQ multiplex PCR; TCRdb's copy has only in-frame clones and lacks some. The table records about 30,000 clones, roughly four fifths of them present only once. This clone was detected a few times. With 0 bases removed from V and 8 bases from J, the gap between germline ends came to 6 bases. Germline lookup yields CDR1 SGHRS and CDR2 YFSETQ. This CDR3 contains 13 residues. The V gene is TRBV5-1, the J gene TRBJ1-6; D gene uncertain. Sequencing was carried out using naive CD4+ T cells from blood. Documented subset: CD45RA+ naive T cells. This sequence was found in a human donor in good health. CDR3 nucleotides: TGCGCCAGCAGCTTGGGCACGGATTCACCCCTCCACTTT. Its translation is CASSLGTDSPLHF.